A selection of T cell receptor beta chains follows, all from one sample in a study of T cells after posttransplantation cyclophosphamide. TCRdb's copy holds only in-frame clones and misses some; the assay was immunoSEQ multiplex PCR. The table has 21,000 or so clones, roughly 98% seen once. Material: naive CD8+ T cells sorted from PBMCs. These TCRs come from a man between 40 and 49 years old in good health, CMV-negative, and a related stem cell transplant donor. CDR3s include the opening cysteine and the closing phenylalanine or tryptophan. D genes are given only for firm matches. Expanded clones are given a class, and other clones once, few, many or no size at all.

>few|TRBJ2-1|TRBV11-3|TRBD2
CASSSSGWSYNEQFF
TGTGCCAGCAGCTCTAGCGGGTGGTCCTACAATGAGCAGTTCTTC
>.|TRBJ1-1|TRBV2|.
CASGGGVEVMNTEAFF
TGTGCCAGCGGGGGAGGGGTTGAGGTGATGAACACTGAAGCTTTCTTT
>.|TRBJ1-5|TRBV5-5|.
CASSLLTGNQPQHF
TGTGCCAGCAGCTTGCTTACGGGCAATCAGCCCCAGCATTTT
>once|TRBJ1-5|TRBV5-6|TRBD1
CASSLQPGTGHNQPQHF
TGTGCCAGCAGCTTGCAACCCGGGACAGGGCACAATCAGCCCCAGCATTTT
>.|TRBJ2-1|TRBV6-5|TRBD1
CASSQTGGYNEQFF
TGTGCCAGCAGCCAGACAGGGGGTTACAATGAGCAGTTCTTC
>.|TRBJ2-7|TRBV7-8|TRBD1
CASSLGLTGSSYEQYF
TGTGCCAGCAGCTTAGGCCTGACAGGGAGCTCCTACGAGCAGTACTTC
>.|TRBJ2-7|TRBV7-2|.
CASSRGGIQYF
TGTGCCAGCAGCAGGGGGGGTATCCAGTACTTC
>.|TRBJ2-5|TRBV28|TRBD2
CASREGRREPQETQYF
TGTGCCAGCAGAGAAGGACGGCGGGAGCCTCAAGAGACCCAGTACTTC
>.|TRBJ1-1|TRBV6-5|.
CASSPSRRGGTEAFF
TGTGCCAGCAGCCCCTCTAGGAGGGGAGGGACTGAAGCTTTCTTT
>.|TRBJ2-5|TRBV13|TRBD1
CASSSDREETQYF
TGTGCCAGCAGCTCGGACAGGGAAGAGACCCAGTACTTC
>.|TRBJ2-1|TRBV7-9|TRBD2
CASSFLAGAYNEQFF
TGTGCCAGCAGCTTTTTAGCGGGAGCTTACAATGAGCAGTTCTTC
>.|TRBJ2-5|TRBV28|.
CASSFGRASQTQYF
TGTGCCAGCAGTTTTGGCAGGGCCTCGCAGACCCAGTACTTC
>.|TRBJ1-2|TRBV28|.
CASSLRGPSDGYTF
TGTGCCAGCAGTTTGCGGGGACCCTCGGATGGCTACACCTTC
>.|TRBJ2-5|TRBV7-9|TRBD1
CASTAAGQGVETQYF
TGTGCCAGCACCGCAGCGGGACAGGGGGTAGAGACCCAGTACTTC